This section outlines one TCR beta chain sequence together with its context. Its antigen is as yet unknown. This specimen belongs to a study of post-analysis software for immune sequencing data. Study details: Clinical courses comprised relapsing-remitting, secondary progressive and progressive-relapsing multiple sclerosis. Study findings and constraints: F measure grouped same-batch samples tightly together. Significantly lower normalized Chao1 diversity was found in patients with multiple sclerosis relative to controls.

TCR beta libraries were prepared from cDNA with unique molecular identifiers. A population of roughly 0.85 to 10 million T cells gave rise to roughly 0.5 million cDNA molecules. From the PCR reads, TCRdb called clonotypes with MiXCR, one entry per CDR3 protein. Counted here are 450,000 or so distinct CDR3 sequences, over 35% occurring once; the ten biggest clones make up 9% to 13%. This clonotype originated in a girl aged 5-17 years with multiple sclerosis. The specimen was blood.

The CDR3 spells CSVRREGSYEQYF. The DNA of the CDR3 is TGCAGCGTTCGGCGGGAGGGCTCCTACGAGCAGTACTTC. This chain links TRBV29-1 with TRBJ2-7; 9 nucleotides align to TRBD2. V gave up 5 bases and J gave up 0 bases; unmatched junction bases: 2. Per germline, CDR1 SQVTM and CDR2 ANQGSEA. The CDR3 has 13 residues.